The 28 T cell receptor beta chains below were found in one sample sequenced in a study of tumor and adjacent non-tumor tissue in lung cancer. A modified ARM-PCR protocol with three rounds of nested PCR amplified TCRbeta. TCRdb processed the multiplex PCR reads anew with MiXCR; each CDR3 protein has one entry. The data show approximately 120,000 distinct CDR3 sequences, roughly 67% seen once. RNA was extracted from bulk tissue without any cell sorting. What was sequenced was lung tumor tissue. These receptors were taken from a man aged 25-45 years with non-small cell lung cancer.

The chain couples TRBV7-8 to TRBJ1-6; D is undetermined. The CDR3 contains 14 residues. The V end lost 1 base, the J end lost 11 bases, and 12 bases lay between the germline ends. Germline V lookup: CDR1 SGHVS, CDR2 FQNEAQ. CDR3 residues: CASSLGYHNPPLHF. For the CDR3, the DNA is TGTGCCAGCAGCTTAGGCTACCACAATCCACCCCTCCACTTT.

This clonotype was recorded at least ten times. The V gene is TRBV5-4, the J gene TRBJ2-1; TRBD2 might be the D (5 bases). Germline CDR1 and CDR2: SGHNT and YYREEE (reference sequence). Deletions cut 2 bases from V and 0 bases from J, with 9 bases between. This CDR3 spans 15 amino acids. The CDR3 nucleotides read TGTGCCAGCAGCTTTAAAGGGAGCTCCTACAATGAGCAGTTCTTC. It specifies CASSFKGSSYNEQFF.

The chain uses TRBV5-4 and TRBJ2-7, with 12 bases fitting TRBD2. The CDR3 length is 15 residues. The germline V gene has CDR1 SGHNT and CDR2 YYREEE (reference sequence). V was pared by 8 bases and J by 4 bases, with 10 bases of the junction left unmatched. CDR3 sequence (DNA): TGTGCCAGTAGCCATCGACTAGCGGGGGAGTACGAGCAGTACTTC. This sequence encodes CASSHRLAGEYEQYF.

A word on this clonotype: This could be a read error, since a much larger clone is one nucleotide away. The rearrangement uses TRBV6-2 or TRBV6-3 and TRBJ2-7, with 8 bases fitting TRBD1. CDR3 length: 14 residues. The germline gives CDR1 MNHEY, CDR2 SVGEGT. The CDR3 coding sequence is TGTGCCAGCACTTCAGGGGGCGAGGCCTACGAGCAGCACTTC. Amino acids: CASTSGGEAYEQHF.

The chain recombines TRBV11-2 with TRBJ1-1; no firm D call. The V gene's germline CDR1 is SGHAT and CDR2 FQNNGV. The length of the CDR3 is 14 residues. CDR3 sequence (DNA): TGTCTCAGCAGCTTGATACAGAGAAACACTGAAGCTTTCTTT. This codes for CLSSLIQRNTEAFF. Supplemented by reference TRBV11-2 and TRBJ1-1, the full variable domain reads EAGVAQSPRYKIIEKRQSVAFWCNPISGHATLYWYQQILGQGPKLLIQFQNNGVVDDSQLPKDRFSAERLKGVDSTLKIQPAKLEDSAVYLCLSSLIQRNTEAFFGQGTRLTVV.

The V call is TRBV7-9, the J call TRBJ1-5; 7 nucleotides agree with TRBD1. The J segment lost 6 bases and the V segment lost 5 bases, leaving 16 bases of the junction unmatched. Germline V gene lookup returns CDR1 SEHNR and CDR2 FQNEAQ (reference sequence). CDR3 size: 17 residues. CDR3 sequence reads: CASSPGTATLLGQPQHF. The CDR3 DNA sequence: TGTGCCAGCAGCCCGGGGACAGCCACCCTTTTAGGTCAGCCCCAGCATTTT. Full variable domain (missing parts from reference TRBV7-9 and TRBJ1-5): DTGVSQNPRHKITKRGQNVTFRCDPISEHNRLYWYRQTLGQGPEFLTYFQNEAQLEKSRLLSDRFSAERPKGSFSTLEIQRTEQGDSAMYLCASSPGTATLLGQPQHFGDGTRLSIL.

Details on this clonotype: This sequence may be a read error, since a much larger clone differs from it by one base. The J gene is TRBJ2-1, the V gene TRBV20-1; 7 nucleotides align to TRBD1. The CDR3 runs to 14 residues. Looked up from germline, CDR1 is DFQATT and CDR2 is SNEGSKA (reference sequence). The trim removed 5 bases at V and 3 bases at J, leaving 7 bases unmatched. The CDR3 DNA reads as TGCAGTGCTGCCCCGGGACAGATCTACAATGAGCAGTTCTTC. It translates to CSAAPGQIYNEQFF.

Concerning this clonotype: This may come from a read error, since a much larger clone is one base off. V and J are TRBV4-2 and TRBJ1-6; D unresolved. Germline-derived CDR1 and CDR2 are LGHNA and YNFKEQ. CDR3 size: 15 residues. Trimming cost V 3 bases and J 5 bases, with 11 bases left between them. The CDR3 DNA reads TGTGCCAGCAGCCAGGACGTAGCAAATAATTCACCCCTCCACTTT. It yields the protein CASSQDVANNSPLHF.

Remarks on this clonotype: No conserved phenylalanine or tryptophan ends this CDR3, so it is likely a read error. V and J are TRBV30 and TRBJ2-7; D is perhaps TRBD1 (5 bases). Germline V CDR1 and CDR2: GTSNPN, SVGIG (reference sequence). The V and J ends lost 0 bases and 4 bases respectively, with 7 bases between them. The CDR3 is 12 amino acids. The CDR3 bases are TGTGCCTGGAGTGTTACAGGTTACGAGCAGTACATC. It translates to CAWSVTGYEQYI.

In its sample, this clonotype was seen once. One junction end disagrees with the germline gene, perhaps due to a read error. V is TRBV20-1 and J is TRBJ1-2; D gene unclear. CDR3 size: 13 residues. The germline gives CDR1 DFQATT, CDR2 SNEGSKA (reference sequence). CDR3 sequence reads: CNASEEANYGYTF. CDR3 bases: TGCAATGCTAGTGAAGAAGCTAACTATGGCTACACCTTC.

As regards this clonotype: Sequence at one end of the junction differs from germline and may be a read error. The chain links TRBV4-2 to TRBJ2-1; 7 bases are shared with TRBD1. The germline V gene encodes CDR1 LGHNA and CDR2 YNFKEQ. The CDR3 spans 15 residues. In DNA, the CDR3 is TGTGTCAGCGGCCAACTCCCGGGACAGAACAATGAGCAGTTCTTC. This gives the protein CVSGQLPGQNNEQFF.

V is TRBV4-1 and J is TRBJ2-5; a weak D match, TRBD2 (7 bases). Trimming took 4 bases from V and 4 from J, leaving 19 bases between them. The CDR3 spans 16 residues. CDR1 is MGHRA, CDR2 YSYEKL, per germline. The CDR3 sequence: CASSPMPRGPVETQYF. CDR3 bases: TGCGCCAGCAGCCCCATGCCGCGGGGGCCGGTAGAGACCCAGTACTTC.

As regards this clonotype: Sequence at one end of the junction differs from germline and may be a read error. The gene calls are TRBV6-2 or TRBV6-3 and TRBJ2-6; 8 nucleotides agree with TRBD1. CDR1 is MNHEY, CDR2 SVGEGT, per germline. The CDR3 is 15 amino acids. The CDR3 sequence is CASSPRGPGVNVLTF. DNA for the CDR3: TGTGCCAGCAGTCCCAGGGGGCCCGGGGTCAACGTCTTGACTTTC.

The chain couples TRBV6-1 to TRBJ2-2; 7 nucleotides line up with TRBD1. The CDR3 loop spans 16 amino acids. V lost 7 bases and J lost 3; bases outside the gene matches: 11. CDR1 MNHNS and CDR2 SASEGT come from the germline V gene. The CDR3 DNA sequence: TGTGCCAGCAATAGGACAGGTCCTCTTTACACCGGGGAGCTGTTTTTT. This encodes CASNRTGPLYTGELFF.

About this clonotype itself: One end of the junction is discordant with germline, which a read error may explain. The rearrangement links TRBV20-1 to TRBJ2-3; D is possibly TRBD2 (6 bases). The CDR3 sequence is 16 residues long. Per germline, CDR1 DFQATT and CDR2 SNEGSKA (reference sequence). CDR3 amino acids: CRALPTRGSSTDMQYF. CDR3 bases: TGCCGTGCTCTCCCGACGCGGGGCTCTAGCACAGATATGCAGTATTTT.

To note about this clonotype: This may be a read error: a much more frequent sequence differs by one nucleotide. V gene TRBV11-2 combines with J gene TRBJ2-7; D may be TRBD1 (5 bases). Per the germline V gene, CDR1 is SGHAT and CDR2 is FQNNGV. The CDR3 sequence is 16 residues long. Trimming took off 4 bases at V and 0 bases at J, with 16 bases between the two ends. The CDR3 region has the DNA TGTGCCAGCAGCTCCCAGGGCAAGGGGAACTCCTACGAGCAGTACTTC. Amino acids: CASSSQGKGNSYEQYF.

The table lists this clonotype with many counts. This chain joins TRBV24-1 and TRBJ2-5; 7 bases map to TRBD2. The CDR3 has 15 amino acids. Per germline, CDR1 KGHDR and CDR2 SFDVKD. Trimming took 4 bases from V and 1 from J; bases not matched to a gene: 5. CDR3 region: CATSDNWGGQETQYF. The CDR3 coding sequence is TGTGCCACCAGTGACAATTGGGGGGGCCAAGAGACCCAGTACTTC.

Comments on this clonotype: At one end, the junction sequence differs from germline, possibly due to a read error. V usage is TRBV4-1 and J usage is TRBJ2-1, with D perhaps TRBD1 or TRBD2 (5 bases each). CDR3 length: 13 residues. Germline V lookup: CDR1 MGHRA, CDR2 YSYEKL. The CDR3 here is CASGHPQGNEQFF. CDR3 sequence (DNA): TGTGCCAGCGGCCACCCCCAGGGCAATGAGCAGTTCTTC.

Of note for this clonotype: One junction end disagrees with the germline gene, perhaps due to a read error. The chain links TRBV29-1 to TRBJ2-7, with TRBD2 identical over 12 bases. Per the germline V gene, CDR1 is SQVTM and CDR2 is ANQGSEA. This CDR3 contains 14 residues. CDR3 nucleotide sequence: TGCAGTATCACGACTAGCGGGAGCCTCTACGAGCGGTACTTC. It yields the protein CSITTSGSLYERYF.

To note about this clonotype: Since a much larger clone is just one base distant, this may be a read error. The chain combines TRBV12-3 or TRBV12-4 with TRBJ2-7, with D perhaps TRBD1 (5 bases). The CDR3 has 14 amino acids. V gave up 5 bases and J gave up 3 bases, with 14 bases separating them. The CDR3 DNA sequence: TGTGCCAGCAGTCCCTCCAGGGTTGGCTACGAGCAGTACTTC. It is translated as CASSPSRVGYEQYF.

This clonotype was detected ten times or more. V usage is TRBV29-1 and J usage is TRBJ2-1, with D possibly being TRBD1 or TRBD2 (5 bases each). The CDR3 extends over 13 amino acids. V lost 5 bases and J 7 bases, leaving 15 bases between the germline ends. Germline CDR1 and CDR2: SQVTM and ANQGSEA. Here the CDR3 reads CSVLGRGGNEQFF. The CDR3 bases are TGCAGCGTTCTGGGCCGGGGCGGGAATGAGCAGTTCTTC.

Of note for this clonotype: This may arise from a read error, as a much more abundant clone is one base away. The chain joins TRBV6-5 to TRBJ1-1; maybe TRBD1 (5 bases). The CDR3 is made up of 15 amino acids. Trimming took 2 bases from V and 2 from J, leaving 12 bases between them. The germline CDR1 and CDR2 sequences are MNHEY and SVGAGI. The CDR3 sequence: CASSYRAGFNTEAFF. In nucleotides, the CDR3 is TGTGCCAGCAGTTACCGGGCAGGGTTCAACACTGAAGCTTTCTTT.

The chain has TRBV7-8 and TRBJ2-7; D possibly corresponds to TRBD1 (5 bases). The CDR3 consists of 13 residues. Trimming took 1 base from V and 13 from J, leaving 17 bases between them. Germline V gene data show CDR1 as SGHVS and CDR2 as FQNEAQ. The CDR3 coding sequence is TGTGCCAGCAGCTTAGAGGGGCTAGGGTTCTTATACTTC. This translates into CASSLEGLGFLYF.

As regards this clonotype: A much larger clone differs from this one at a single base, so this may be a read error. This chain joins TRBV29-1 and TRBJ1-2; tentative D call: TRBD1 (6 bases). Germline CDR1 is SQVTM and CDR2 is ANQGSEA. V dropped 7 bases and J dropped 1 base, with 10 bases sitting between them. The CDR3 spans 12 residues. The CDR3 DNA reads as TGCAGCGGGGCAGGGGTTAACTATGGCTACACCTTC. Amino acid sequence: CSGAGVNYGYTF.

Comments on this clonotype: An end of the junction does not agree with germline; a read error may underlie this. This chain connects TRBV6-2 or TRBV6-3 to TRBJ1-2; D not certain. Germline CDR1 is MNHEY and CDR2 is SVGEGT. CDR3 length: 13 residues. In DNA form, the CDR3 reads TGCGTCAGCAGTTCACGGGTCCGCTATGGCCACACCTTC. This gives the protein CVSSSRVRYGHTF.

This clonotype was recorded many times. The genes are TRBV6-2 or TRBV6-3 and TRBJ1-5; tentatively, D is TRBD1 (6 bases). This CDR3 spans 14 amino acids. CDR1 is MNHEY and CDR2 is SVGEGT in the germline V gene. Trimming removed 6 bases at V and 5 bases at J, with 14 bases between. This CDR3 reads CASRTLQGHQPQHF. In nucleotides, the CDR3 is TGTGCCAGCAGGACCCTACAGGGACATCAGCCCCAGCATTTT.

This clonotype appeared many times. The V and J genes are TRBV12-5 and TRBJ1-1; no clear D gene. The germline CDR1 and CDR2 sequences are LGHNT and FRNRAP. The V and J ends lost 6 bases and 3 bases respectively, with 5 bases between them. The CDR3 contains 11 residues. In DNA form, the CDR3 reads TGTGCTAGTGGACGGGACACTGAAGCTTTCTTT. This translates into CASGRDTEAFF.

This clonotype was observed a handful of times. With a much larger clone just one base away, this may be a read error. CDR3 residues: CASSEYQGDIQYF. In nucleotides, the CDR3 is TGTGCCAGCAGTGAATACCAAGGAGACATTCAGTACTTC. The chain combines TRBV6-1 with TRBJ2-4; the D is unclear. The V end lost 2 bases, the J end lost 8 bases, and 10 bases lay between the germline ends. The CDR3 is 13 residues long. From germline, CDR1 is MNHNS and CDR2 SASEGT.